The clone carrying this T cell receptor beta chain was recorded many times. Germline CDR1 reads SGHNT; CDR2 reads YYREEE (reference sequence). Trimming cost V 4 bases and J 6 bases, with 9 bases left between them. The CDR3 extends over 12 amino acids. Each of the donors was a healthy adult who was HIV-negative and had not had a recent acute infection or vaccination. The CD4+ fraction was divided into a CD45RA+ naive subset and a CD45RA-negative memory subset. Assay: immunoSEQ multiplex PCR; the TCRdb copy retains only in-frame clones and omits some. The sample lists 950,000 to 1,100,000 clones; approximately 80% were seen once. The data stem from a study of shared clonotypes between healthy human individuals.

Sequenced sample: memory CD4+ T cells from PBMCs. Subset noted: CD45RA-negative fraction. This chain links TRBV5-4 with TRBJ2-3; no clear D. The TCR comes from a man aged 18 to 29 in good health. Some clones in this sample may be carry-over from other donors' samples. The CDR3 DNA reads TGTGCCAGCAGCCCTGTGAAGGATACGCAGTATTTT. This translates into CASSPVKDTQYF.